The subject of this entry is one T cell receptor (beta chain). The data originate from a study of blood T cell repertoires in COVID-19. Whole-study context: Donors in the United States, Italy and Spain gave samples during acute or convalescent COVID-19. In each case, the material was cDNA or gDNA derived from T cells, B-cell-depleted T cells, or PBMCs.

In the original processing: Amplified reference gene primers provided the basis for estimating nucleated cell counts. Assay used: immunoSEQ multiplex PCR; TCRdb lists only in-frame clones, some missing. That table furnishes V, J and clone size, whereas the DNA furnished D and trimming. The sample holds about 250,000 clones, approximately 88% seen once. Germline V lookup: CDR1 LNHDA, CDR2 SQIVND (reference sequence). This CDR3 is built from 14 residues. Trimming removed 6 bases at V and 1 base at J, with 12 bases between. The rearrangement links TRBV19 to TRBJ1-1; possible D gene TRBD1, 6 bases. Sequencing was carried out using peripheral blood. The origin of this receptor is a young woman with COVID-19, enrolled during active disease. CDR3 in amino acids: CASRLGQKNTEAFF. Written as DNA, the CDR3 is TGTGCCAGTAGGTTGGGACAAAAGAACACTGAAGCTTTCTTT. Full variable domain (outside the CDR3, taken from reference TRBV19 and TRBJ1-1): DGGITQSPKYLFRKEGQNVTLSCEQNLNHDAMYWYRQDPGQGLRLIYYSQIVNDFQKGDIAEGYSVSREKKESFPLTVTSAQKNPTAFYLCASRLGQKNTEAFFGQGTRLTVV.